These T cell receptor beta chains were read from a single sample in a study of blood T cell repertoires in COVID-19. Only in-frame clones appear in the TCRdb table, and some are missing; sequencing was by immunoSEQ multiplex PCR. The sample lists a few hundred thousand clones, roughly 88% occurring once. Sample: PBMCs or T cells enriched from blood (not recorded which). The source of these receptors is a man aged 18 to 29 who had recovered from COVID-19. Each CDR3 is given with its conserved first and last residue. The order of the fields is D gene, J gene, clone size, V gene, CDR3 protein, CDR3 DNA. A D gene is named only where the DNA matches it firmly. Expanded clones are given a class, and other clones once, few, many or no size at all.

d_call: TRBD1
j_call: TRBJ2-5
clone_size: NA
v_call: TRBV24-1
cdr3_aa: CATSHRDRGRETQYF
cdr3_nt: TGTGCCACCAGTCACCGGGACAGGGGGCGAGAGACCCAGTACTTC

d_call: NA
j_call: TRBJ2-7
clone_size: once
v_call: TRBV7-8
cdr3_aa: CASSLQSSYEQYF
cdr3_nt: TGTGCCAGCAGCTTACAGTCCTCCTACGAGCAGTACTTC

d_call: NA
j_call: TRBJ2-1
clone_size: NA
v_call: TRBV29-1
cdr3_aa: CSVGHAVNEQFF
cdr3_nt: TGCAGCGTTGGCCATGCGGTCAATGAGCAGTTCTTC

d_call: NA
j_call: TRBJ1-2
clone_size: NA
v_call: TRBV19
cdr3_aa: CASTIFGREEGGYTF
cdr3_nt: TGTGCCAGTACCATCTTCGGCAGGGAGGAGGGTGGCTACACCTTC

d_call: TRBD2
j_call: TRBJ2-6
clone_size: once
v_call: TRBV27
cdr3_aa: CASRKGGLAGSGANVLTF
cdr3_nt: TGTGCCAGCAGAAAAGGGGGACTAGCGGGCTCTGGGGCCAACGTCCTGACTTTC

d_call: NA
j_call: TRBJ2-2
clone_size: NA
v_call: TRBV27
cdr3_aa: CASGRGPYNTGELFF
cdr3_nt: TGTGCCAGCGGTAGGGGTCCGTATAACACCGGGGAGCTGTTTTTT

d_call: NA
j_call: TRBJ2-1
clone_size: NA
v_call: TRBV6-4
cdr3_aa: CASSDSPGVDEQFF
cdr3_nt: TGTGCCAGCAGTGACTCGCCCGGTGTAGATGAGCAGTTCTTC

d_call: TRBD2
j_call: TRBJ2-1
clone_size: NA
v_call: TRBV30
cdr3_aa: CAWTLIAGGLSSYNEQFF
cdr3_nt: TGTGCCTGGACGCTGATAGCGGGAGGGCTCTCCTCCTACAATGAGCAGTTCTTC

d_call: TRBD2
j_call: TRBJ2-7
clone_size: NA
v_call: TRBV5-5
cdr3_aa: CASSLSGGVWYEQYF
cdr3_nt: TGTGCCAGCAGCTTGAGCGGGGGGGTCTGGTACGAGCAGTACTTC

d_call: TRBD1
j_call: TRBJ1-1
clone_size: NA
v_call: TRBV7-9
cdr3_aa: CASSLPGQDEAFF
cdr3_nt: TGTGCCAGCAGCTTACCGGGACAGGACGAAGCTTTCTTT

d_call: NA
j_call: TRBJ1-2
clone_size: NA
v_call: TRBV4-1
cdr3_aa: CASSQSESSGRGYTF
cdr3_nt: TGCGCCAGCAGCCAATCTGAGTCTTCCGGGAGGGGCTACACCTTC